These 9 T cell receptor beta chains share one sample of origin, sequenced in a study of blood T cell repertoires in COVID-19. Generated by immunoSEQ multiplex PCR, the TCRdb table keeps only in-frame clones and is missing some. The table records some 48,000 clones, roughly 89% of them present only once. Source material: peripheral blood. These receptors originate from a woman aged 80 or over with acute or convalescent COVID-19.

To note about this clone: Relative to the germline gene, one junction end is altered; a read error may explain this. This sequence joins TRBV7-7 and TRBJ2-1, with 8 positions matching TRBD1. The germline V gene encodes CDR1 SSHAT and CDR2 FNYEAQ (reference sequence). The CDR3 runs 15 residues. CDR3 nucleotides: TGTGCTAGCAGCGCTTCCGGGACAGGTGAGCGTGAGCAGTTCTTC. Residues: CASSASGTGEREQFF. The full variable domain, its missing parts supplied by reference TRBV7-7 and TRBJ2-1, is GAGVSQSPRYKVTKRGQDVTLRCDPISSHATLYWYQQALGQGPEFLTYFNYEAQPDKSGLPSDRFSAERPEGSISTLTIQRTEQRDSAMYRCASSASGTGEREQFFGPGTRLTVL.

V usage is TRBV5-4 and J usage is TRBJ1-2; 7 nucleotides align to TRBD1. There are 13 residues in the CDR3. Germline V gene lookup returns CDR1 SGHNT and CDR2 YYREEE (reference sequence). V gave up 5 bases and J gave up 8 bases; unmatched junction bases: 9. The CDR3 region is CASRPGTEFGYTF. Here the CDR3 DNA reads TGTGCCAGCAGACCCGGGACAGAGTTCGGCTACACCTTC.

The chain couples TRBV11-2 to TRBJ1-4; 7 positions match TRBD1. The CDR3 runs 15 residues. Trimming removed 5 bases from V and 5 bases from J; junction bases left unmatched: 8. Germline V gene lookup returns CDR1 SGHAT and CDR2 FQNNGV. CDR3 region: CASSTADRLNEKLFF. The CDR3, as DNA: TGTGCCAGCAGCACAGCGGACAGGTTGAATGAAAAACTGTTTTTT.

Only one count was recorded for this clone. The rearrangement links TRBV30 to TRBJ2-1; 9 bases map to TRBD1. The CDR3 is 14 amino acids. CDR1 and CDR2 from the germline V gene are GTSNPN and SVGIG (reference sequence). With 5 bases clipped from V and 4 bases from J, the junction kept 6 bases outside the gene matches. CDR3 DNA sequence: TGTGCCTGGGGGACAGGGACAGGGTACAATGAGCAGTTCTTC. Protein product: CAWGTGTGYNEQFF.

This chain connects TRBV5-5 to TRBJ1-2; 7 nucleotides line up with TRBD1. The V and J ends lost 4 bases and 4 bases, in that order; junction bases with no gene match: 16. Germline-derived CDR1 and CDR2 are SGHKS and YYEKEE (reference sequence). The CDR3 runs 17 residues. The CDR3 loop is CASSPGTATRTIYGYTF. CDR3 nucleotides: TGTGCCAGCAGCCCAGGGACAGCTACTCGAACTATCTATGGCTACACCTTC.

The V call is TRBV6-5, the J call TRBJ2-2, with 7 bases identical to TRBD1. Germline V gives CDR1 MNHEY, CDR2 SVGAGI. The CDR3 has 16 residues. J was trimmed by 1 base and V by 0 bases; bases with no gene match: 2. The CDR3 DNA is TGTGCCAGCAGTTACTCCTGGACAGGGAACACCGGGGAGCTGTTTTTT. This translates into CASSYSWTGNTGELFF.

J is TRBJ1-1 and V is TRBV29-1; D gene ambiguous. V gave up 5 bases and J gave up 11 bases, with 18 bases separating them. The CDR3 sequence is 12 residues long. Germline CDR1 reads SQVTM; CDR2 reads ANQGSEA. CDR3 DNA sequence: TGCAGCGTTCGGCAGGCCAACTCTGGGGCTTTCTTT. Its translation is CSVRQANSGAFF.

The rearrangement joins TRBV5-1 to TRBJ2-7; 7 nucleotides align to TRBD1. This CDR3 region has 14 residues. Germline V gives CDR1 SGHRS, CDR2 YFSETQ. V lost 4 bases and J lost 5; bases outside the gene matches: 9. Written as DNA, the CDR3 is TGCGCCAGCAGCGAACAGGGGTTCATAAACGAGCAGTACTTC. Translation gives CASSEQGFINEQYF. Looking up the rest from reference TRBV5-1 and TRBJ2-7 gives the full variable domain: KAGVTQTPRYLIKTRGQQVTLSCSPISGHRSVSWYQQTPGQGLQFLFEYFSETQRNKGNFPGRFSGRQFSNSRSEMNVSTLELGDSALYLCASSEQGFINEQYFGPGTRLTVT.

This rearrangement joins TRBV11-2 to TRBJ1-1; TRBD1 matches at 11 bases. Germline trimming cut 5 bases from V and 11 bases from J; bases unmatched to any gene: 7. Germline V gives CDR1 SGHAT, CDR2 FQNNGV. This CDR3 region has 13 residues. The CDR3 spells CASSLGQGATAFF. CDR3 in DNA: TGTGCCAGCAGCCTCGGACAGGGGGCGACGGCTTTCTTT.